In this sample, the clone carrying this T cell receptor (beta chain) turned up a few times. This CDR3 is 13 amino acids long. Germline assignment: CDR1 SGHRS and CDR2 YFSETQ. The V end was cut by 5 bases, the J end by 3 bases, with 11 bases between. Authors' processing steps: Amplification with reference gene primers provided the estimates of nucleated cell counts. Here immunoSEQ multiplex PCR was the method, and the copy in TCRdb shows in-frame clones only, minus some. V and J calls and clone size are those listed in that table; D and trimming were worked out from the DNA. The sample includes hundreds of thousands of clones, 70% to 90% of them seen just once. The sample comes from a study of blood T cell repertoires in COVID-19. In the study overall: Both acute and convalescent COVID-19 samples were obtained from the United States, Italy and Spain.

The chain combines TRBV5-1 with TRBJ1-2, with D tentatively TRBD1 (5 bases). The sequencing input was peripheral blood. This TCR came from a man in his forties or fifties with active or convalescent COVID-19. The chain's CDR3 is CASSRGADYGYTF. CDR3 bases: TGCGCCAGCAGTCGTGGGGCCGACTATGGCTACACCTTC.